This is a list of T cell receptor beta chains from one sample in a study of T cells in Graves' hyperthyroidism and ophthalmopathy. TCRdb reprocessed the multiplex PCR reads via MiXCR and lists one record per CDR3 protein. The sample includes about 300,000 distinct CDR3 sequences, approximately 14% seen only once; the top ten take 7% to 9%. The sample taken for sequencing was blood. The source is a woman aged 40 to 55 with Graves' hyperthyroidism. The CDR3 runs from the conserved cysteine through the conserved F or W.

V gene,J gene,CDR3 protein
TRBV5-1,TRBJ2-7,CASSLGRLAETYEQYF
TRBV20-1,TRBJ1-5,CSAGDSSGSNQPQHF
TRBV7-6,TRBJ2-1,CASSRTRLGSSYNEQFF
TRBV19,TRBJ2-2,CASRALDGGLGGELFF
TRBV7-9,TRBJ1-3,CASSLDPGQGNTIYF
TRBV28,TRBJ2-4,CASSLKQGYIQYF
TRBV2,TRBJ2-7,CASRAGQGYREQYF
TRBV18,TRBJ1-1,CASSPDRVGRYTEAFF
TRBV24-1,TRBJ1-1,CATSDADTNPSFDTEAFF
TRBV7-8,TRBJ1-3,CASSSLRTSGNTIYF
TRBV11-3,TRBJ2-2,CASSRAGTGLAGELFF
TRBV15,TRBJ2-3,CATSAGIGGVTDTQYF
TRBV12-3/TRBV12-4,TRBJ1-2,CASSSSRSGLGYTF
TRBV6-1,TRBJ2-1,CASSSGRAVEQFF
TRBV20-1,TRBJ1-1,CSARGVGGNTEAFF
TRBV7-3,TRBJ2-2,CASSQGQGRTGELFF
TRBV12-3/TRBV12-4,TRBJ2-2,CASSLGAGLFF
TRBV7-8,TRBJ2-7,CASSLSRRNNEQYF
TRBV11-1,TRBJ2-1,CASSFTIGSYNEQFF
TRBV6-1,TRBJ2-3,CASSEPGRGEDTQYF
TRBV2,TRBJ1-1,CASSTPKGDTEAFF
TRBV3-1,TRBJ2-4,CASSQDTGGRDIQYF
TRBV11-2,TRBJ2-2,CASSLRTSGLNTGELFF
TRBV5-1,TRBJ2-2,CASSLSAANTGELFF
TRBV2,TRBJ2-7,CASSPRSPSSGVFYEQYF
TRBV7-2,TRBJ1-5,CASSPSGTAYQPQHF
TRBV28,TRBJ2-5,CASSQLAGKETQYF
TRBV7-2,TRBJ2-5,CASSIYRETQYF
TRBV10-3,TRBJ2-5,CAINQDREGTQYF
TRBV2,TRBJ2-3,CASSELMTSTDTQYF
TRBV7-8,TRBJ2-1,CASSLRRAGGRGNEQFF
TRBV30,TRBJ1-6,CAWRKRTANTNSPLHF
TRBV3-1,TRBJ1-1,CASSQAGAGTEAFF
TRBV6-1,TRBJ2-1,CASSAGPTVNEQFF
TRBV6-1,TRBJ1-5,CASTRGQGQPQHF